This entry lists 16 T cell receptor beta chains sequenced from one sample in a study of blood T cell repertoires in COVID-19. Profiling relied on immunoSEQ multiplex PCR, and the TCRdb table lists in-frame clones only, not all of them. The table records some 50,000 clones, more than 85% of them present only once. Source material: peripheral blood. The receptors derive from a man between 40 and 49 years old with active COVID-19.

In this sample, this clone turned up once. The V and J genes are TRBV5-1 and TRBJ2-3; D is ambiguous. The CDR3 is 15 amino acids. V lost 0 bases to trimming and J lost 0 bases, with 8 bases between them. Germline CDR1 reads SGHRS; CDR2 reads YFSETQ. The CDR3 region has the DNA TGCGCCAGCAGCTTGGCACAGTATAGCACAGATACGCAGTATTTT. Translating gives CASSLAQYSTDTQYF.

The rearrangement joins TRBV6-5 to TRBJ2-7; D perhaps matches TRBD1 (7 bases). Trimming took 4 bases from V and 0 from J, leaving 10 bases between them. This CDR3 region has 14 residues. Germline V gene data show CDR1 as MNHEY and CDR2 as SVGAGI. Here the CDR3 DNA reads TGTGCCAGCAGTTCGGGGGACAGCTCCTACGAGCAGTACTTC. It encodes CASSSGDSSYEQYF.

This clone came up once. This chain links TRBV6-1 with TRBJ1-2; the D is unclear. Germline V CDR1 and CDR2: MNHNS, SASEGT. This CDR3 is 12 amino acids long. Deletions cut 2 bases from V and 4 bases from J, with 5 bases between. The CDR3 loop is CASSERSYGYTF. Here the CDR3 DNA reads TGTGCCAGCAGTGAAAGGAGCTATGGCTACACCTTC.

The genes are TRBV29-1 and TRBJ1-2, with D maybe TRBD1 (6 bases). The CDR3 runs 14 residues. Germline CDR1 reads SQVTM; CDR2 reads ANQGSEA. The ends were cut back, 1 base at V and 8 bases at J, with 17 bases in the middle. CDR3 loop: CSVEAPDSVLGYTF. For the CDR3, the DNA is TGCAGCGTTGAAGCCCCGGACAGTGTCTTGGGCTACACCTTC.

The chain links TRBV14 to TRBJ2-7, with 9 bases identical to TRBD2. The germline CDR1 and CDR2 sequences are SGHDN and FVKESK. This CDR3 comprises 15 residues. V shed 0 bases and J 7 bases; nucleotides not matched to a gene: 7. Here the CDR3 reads CASSQELAGPVEQYF. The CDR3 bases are TGTGCCAGCAGCCAAGAGCTAGCGGGACCTGTGGAGCAGTACTTC. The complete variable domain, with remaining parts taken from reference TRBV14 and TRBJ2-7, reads EAGVTQFPSHSVIEKGQTVTLRCDPISGHDNLYWYRRVMGKEIKFLLHFVKESKQDESGMPNNRFLAERTGGTYSTLKVQPAELEDSGVYFCASSQELAGPVEQYFGPGTRLTVT.

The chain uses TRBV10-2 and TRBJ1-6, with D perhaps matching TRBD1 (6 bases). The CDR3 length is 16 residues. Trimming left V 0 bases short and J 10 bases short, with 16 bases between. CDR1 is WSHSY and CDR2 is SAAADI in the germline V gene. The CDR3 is CASSESMSRGWSPLHF. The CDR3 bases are TGCGCCAGCAGTGAGTCGATGTCAAGGGGGTGGTCACCCCTCCACTTT.

CDR3: CATSESIGTSGRTQYF. Written as DNA, the CDR3 is TGTGCCACCAGTGAATCGATTGGGACTAGCGGGAGGACGCAGTATTTT. This rearrangement joins TRBV24-1 to TRBJ2-3; TRBD2 aligns across 15 bases. Germline CDR1 and CDR2: KGHDR and SFDVKD. The CDR3 sequence is 16 residues long. Trimming removed 4 bases from V and 9 bases from J; junction bases left unmatched: 7.

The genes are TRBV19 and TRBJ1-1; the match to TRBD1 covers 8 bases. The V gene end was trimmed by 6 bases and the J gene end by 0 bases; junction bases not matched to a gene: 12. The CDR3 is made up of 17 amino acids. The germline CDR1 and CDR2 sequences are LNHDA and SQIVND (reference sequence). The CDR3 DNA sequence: TGTGCCAGTAGCACCCGAAGGACAGGGCCCATGAACACTGAAGCTTTCTTT. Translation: CASSTRRTGPMNTEAFF.

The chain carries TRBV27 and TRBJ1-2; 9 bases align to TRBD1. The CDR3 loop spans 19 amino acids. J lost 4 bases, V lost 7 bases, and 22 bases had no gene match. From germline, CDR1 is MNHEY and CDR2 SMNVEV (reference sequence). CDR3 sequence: CASKSSYPTRTGEVYGYTF. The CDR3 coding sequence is TGTGCCAGCAAGTCTTCCTATCCGACTCGGACAGGGGAAGTCTATGGCTACACCTTC.

CDR3 region: CASSWGTSSSYNEQFF. CDR3 bases: TGTGCCAGCAGCTGGGGGACTTCGAGCTCCTACAATGAGCAGTTCTTC. The gene calls are TRBV5-5 and TRBJ2-1, with TRBD2 as a possible D gene (6 bases). This CDR3 is 16 amino acids long. Germline assignment: CDR1 SGHKS and CDR2 YYEKEE (reference sequence). V was clipped by 3 bases and J by 0 bases, with 13 bases between them.

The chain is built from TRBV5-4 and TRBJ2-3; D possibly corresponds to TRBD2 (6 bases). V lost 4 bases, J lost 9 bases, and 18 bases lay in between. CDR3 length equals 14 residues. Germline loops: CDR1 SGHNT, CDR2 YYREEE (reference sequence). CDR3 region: CASSRPAREWTQYF. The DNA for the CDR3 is TGTGCCAGCAGCCGTCCCGCTCGGGAGTGGACGCAGTATTTT. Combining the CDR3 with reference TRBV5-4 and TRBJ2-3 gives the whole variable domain ETGVTQSPTHLIKTRGQQVTLRCSSQSGHNTVSWYQQALGQGPQFIFQYYREEENGRGNFPPRFSGLQFPNYSSELNVNALELDDSALYLCASSRPAREWTQYFGPGTRLTVL.

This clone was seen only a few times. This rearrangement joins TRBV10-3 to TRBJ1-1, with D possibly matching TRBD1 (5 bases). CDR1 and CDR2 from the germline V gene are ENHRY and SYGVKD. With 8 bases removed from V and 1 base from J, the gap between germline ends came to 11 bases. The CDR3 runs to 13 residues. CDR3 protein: CAIQAQGNTEAFF. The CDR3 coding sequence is TGTGCCATCCAGGCCCAGGGGAACACTGAAGCTTTCTTT.

This CDR3 is CASSVVYNEQFF. The CDR3 nucleotides are TGTGCCAGCAGCGTCGTCTACAATGAGCAGTTCTTC. This rearrangement joins TRBV7-6 to TRBJ2-1, with unresolved D. This CDR3 has 12 residues. V lost 5 bases and J 3 bases, leaving 5 bases between the germline ends. Per the germline V gene, CDR1 is SGHVS and CDR2 is FNYEAQ.

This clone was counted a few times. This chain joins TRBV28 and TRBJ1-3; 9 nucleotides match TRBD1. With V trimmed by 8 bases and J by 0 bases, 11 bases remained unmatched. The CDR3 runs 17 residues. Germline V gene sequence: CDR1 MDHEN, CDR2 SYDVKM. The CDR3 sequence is CASSMPGTGLSGNTIYF. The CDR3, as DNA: TGTGCCAGCTCAATGCCGGGGACAGGGCTCTCTGGAAACACCATATATTTT.

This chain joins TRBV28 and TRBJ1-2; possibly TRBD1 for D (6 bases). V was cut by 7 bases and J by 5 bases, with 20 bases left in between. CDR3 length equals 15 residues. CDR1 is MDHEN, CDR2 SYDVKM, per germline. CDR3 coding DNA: TGTGCCAGCATTCTAAGACGGGGACAAATTTATGGCTACACCTTC. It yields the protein CASILRRGQIYGYTF.

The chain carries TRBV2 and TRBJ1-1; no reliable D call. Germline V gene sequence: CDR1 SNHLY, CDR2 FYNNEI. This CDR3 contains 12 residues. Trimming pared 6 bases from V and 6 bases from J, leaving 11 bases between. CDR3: CASSPFGPEAFF. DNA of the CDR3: TGTGCCAGCAGCCCCTTTGGGCCTGAAGCTTTCTTT. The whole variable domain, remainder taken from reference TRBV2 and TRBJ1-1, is EPEVTQTPSHQVTQMGQEVILRCVPISNHLYFYWYRQILGQKVEFLVSFYNNEISEKSEIFDDQFSVERPDGSNFTLKIRSTKLEDSAMYFCASSPFGPEAFFGQGTRLTVV.